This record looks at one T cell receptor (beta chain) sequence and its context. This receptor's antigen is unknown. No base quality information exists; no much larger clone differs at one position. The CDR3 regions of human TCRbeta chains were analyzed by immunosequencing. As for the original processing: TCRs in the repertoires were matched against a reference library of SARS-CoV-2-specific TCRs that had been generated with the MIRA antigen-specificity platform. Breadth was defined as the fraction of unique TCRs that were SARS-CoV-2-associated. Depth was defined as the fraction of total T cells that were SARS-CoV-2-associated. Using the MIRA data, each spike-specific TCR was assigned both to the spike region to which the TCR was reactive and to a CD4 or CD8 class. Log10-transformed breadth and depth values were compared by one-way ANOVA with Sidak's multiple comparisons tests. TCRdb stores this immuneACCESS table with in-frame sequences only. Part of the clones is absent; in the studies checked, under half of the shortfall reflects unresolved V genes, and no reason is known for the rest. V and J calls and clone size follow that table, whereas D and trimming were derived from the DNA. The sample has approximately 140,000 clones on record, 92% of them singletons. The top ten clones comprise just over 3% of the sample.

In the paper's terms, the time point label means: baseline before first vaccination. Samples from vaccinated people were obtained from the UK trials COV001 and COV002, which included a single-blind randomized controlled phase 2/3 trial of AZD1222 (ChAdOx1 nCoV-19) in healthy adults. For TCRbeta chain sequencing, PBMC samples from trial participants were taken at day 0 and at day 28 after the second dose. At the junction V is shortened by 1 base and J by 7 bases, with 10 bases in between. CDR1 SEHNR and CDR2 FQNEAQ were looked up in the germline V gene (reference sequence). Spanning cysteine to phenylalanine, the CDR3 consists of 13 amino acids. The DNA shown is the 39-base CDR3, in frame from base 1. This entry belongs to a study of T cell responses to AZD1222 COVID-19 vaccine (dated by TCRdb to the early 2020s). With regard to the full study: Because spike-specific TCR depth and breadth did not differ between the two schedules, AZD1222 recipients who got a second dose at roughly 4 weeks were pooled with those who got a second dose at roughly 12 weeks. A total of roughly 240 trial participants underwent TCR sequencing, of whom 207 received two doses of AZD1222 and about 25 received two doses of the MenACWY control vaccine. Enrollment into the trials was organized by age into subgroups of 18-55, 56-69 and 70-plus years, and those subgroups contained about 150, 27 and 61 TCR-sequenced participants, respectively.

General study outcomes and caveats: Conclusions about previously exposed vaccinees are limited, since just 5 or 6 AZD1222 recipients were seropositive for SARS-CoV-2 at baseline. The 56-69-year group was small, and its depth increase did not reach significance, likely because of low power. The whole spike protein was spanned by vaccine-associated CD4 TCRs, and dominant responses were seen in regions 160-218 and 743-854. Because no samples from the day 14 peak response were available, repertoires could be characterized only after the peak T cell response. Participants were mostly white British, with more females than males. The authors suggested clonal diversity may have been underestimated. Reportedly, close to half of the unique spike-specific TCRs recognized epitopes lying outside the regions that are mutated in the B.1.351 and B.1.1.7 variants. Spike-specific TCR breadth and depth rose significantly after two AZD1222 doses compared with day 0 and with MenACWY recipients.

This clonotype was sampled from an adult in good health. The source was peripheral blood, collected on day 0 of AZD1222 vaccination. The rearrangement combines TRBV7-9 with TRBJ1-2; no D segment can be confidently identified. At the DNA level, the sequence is TGTGCCAGCAGCTTAGAGTCAGTGGGTGGCTACACCTTC. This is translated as CASSLESVGGYTF.